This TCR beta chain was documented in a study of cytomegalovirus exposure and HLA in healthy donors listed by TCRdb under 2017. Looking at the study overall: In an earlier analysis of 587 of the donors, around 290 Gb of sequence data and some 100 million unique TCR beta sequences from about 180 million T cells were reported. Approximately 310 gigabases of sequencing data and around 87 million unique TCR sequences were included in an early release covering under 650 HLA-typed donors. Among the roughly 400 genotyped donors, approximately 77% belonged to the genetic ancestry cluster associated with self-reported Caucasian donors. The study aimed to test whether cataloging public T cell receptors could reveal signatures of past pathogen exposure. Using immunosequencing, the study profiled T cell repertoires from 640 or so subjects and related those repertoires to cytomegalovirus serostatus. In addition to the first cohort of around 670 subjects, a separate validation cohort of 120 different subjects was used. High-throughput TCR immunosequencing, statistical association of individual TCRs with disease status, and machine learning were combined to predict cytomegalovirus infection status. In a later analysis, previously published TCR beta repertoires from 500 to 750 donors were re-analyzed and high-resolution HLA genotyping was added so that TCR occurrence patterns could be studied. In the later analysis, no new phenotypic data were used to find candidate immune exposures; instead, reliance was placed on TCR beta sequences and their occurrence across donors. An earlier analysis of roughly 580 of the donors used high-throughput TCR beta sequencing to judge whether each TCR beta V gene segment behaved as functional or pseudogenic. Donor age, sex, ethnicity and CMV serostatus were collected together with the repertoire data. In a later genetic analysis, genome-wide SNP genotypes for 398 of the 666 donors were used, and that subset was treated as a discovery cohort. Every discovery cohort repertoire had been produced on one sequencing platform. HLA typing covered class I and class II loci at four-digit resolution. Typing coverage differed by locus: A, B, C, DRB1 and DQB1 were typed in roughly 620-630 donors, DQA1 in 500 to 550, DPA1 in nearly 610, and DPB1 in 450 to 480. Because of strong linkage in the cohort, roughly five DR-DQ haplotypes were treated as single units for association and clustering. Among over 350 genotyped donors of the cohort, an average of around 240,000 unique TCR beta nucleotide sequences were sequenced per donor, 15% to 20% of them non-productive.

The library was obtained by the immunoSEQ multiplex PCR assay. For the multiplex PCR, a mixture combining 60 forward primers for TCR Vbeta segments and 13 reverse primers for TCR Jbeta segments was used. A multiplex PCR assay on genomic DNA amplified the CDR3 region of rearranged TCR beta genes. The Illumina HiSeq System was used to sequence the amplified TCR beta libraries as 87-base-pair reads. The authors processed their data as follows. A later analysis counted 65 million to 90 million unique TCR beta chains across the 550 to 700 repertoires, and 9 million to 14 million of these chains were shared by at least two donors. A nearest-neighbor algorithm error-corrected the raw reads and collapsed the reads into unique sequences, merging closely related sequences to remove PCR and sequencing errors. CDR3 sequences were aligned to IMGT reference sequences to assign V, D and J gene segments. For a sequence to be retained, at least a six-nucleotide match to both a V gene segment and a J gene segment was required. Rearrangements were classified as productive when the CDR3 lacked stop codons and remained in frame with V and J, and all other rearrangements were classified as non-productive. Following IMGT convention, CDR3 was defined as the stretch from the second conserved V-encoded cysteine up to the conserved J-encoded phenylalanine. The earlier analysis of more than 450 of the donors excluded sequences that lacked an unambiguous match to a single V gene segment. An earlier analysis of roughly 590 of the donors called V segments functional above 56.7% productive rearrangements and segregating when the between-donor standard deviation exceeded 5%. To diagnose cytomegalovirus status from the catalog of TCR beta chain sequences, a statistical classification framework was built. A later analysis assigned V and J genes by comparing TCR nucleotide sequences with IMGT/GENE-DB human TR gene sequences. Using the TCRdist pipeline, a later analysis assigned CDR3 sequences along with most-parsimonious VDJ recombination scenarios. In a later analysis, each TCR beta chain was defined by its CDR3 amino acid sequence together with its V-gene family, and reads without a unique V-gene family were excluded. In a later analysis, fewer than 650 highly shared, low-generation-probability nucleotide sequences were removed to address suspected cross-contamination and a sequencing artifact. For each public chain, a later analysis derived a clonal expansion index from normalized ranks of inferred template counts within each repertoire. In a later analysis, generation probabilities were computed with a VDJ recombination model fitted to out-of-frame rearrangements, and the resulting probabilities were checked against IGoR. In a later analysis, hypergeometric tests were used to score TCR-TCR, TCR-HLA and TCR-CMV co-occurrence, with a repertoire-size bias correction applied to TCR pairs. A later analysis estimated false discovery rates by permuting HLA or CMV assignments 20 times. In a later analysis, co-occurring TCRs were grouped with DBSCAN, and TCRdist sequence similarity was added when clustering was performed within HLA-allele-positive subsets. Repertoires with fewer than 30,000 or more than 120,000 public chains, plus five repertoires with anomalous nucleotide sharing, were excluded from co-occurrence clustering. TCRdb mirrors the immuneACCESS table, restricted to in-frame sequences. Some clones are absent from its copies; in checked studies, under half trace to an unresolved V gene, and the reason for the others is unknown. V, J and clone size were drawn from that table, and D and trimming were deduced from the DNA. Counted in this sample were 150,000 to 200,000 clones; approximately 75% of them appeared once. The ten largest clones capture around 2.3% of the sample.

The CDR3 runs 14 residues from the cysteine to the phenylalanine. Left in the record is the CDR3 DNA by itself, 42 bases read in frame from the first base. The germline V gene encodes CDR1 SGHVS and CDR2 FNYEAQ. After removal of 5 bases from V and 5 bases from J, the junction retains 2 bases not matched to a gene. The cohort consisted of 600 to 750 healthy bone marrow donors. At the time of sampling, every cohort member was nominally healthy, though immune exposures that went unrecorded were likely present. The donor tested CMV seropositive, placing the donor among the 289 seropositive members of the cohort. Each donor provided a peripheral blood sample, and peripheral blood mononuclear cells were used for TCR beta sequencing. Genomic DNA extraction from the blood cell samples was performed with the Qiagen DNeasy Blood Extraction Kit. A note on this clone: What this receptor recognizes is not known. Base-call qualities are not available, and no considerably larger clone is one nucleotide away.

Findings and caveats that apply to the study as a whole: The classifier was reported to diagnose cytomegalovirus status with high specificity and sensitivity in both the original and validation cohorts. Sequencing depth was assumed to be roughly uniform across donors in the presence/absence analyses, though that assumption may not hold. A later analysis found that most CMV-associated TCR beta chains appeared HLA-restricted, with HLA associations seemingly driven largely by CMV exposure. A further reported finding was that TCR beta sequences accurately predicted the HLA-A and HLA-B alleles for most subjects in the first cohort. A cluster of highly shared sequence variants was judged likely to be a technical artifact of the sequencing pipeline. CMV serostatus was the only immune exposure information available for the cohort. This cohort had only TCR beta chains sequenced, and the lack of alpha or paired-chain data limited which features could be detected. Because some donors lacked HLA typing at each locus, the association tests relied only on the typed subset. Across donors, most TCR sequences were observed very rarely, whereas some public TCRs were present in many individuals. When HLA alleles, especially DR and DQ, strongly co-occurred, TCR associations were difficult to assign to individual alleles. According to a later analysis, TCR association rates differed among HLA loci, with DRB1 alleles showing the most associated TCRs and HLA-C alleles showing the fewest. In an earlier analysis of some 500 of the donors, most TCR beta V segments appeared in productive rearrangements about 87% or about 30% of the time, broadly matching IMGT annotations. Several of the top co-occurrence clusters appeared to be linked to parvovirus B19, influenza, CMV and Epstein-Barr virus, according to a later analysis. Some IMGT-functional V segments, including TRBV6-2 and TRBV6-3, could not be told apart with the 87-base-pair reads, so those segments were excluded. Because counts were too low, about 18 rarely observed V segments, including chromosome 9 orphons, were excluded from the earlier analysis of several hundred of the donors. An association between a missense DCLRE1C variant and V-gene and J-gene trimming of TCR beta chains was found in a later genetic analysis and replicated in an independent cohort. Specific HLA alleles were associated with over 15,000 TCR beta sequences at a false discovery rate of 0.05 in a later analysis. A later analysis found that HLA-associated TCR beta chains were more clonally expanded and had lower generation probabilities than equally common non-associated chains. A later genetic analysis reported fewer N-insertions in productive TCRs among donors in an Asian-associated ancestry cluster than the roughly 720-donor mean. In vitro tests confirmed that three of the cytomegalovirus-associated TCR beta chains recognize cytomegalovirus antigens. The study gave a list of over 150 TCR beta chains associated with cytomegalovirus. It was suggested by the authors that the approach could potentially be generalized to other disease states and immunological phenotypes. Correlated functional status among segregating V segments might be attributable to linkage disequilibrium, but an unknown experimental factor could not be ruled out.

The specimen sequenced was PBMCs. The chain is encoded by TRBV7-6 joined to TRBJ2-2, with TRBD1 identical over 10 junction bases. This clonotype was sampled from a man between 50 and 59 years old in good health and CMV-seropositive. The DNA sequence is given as TGTGCCAGCAGCCCGGGACAGGGGACCGGGGAGCTGTTTTTT. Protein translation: CASSPGQGTGELFF.